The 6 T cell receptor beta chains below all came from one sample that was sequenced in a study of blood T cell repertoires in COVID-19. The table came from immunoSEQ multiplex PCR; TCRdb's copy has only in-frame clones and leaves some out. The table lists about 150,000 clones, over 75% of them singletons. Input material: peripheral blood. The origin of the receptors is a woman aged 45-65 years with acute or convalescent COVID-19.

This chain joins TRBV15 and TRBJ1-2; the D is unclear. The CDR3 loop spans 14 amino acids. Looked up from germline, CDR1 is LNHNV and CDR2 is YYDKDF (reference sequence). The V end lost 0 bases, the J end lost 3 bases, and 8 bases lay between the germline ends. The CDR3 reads CATSRDLTDYGYTF. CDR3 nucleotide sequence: TGTGCCACCAGCAGAGACCTCACTGACTATGGCTACACCTTC. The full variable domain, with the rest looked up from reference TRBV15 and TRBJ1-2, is DAMVIQNPRYQVTQFGKPVTLSCSQTLNHNVMYWYQQKSSQAPKLLFHYYDKDFNNEADTPDNFQSRRPNTSFCFLDIRSPGLGDTAMYLCATSRDLTDYGYTFGSGTRLTVV.

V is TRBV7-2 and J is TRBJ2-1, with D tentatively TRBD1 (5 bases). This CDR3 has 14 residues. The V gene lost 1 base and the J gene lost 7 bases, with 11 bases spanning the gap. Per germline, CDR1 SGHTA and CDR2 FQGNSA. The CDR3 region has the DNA TGTGCCAGCAGCTTAGTCCAGGGAAGAAATGAGCAGTTCTTC. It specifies CASSLVQGRNEQFF.

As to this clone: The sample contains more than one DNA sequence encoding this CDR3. CDR3 coding DNA: TGTGCCAGCAGCCCCCGGGACAGGGGAAGCAATCAGCCCCAGCATTTT. Its translation is CASSPRDRGSNQPQHF. This sequence joins TRBV5-6 and TRBJ1-5; 10 bases are a match to TRBD1. J gave up 1 base and V 4 bases, and 5 bases lay outside the gene matches. CDR1 and CDR2 (germline): SGHDT, YYEEEE. CDR3 length: 16 residues. The whole variable domain, filled in from reference TRBV5-6 and TRBJ1-5, reads DAGVTQSPTHLIKTRGQQVTLRCSPKSGHDTVSWYQQALGQGPQFIFQYYEEEERQRGNFPDRFSGHQFPNYSSELNVNALLLGDSALYLCASSPRDRGSNQPQHFGDGTRLSIL.

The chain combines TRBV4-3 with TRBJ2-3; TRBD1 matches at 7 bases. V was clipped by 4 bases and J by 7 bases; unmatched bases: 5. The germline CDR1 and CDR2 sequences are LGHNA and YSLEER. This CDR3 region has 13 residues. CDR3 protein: CASSRTTGNTQYF. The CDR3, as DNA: TGCGCCAGCAGCCGAACGACAGGGAATACGCAGTATTTT.

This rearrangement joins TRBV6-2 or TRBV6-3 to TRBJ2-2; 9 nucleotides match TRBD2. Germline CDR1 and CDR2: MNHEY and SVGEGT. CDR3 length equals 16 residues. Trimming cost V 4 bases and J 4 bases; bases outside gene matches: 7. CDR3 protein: CASSSLSGGGTGELFF. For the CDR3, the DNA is TGTGCCAGCAGTTCCCTTAGCGGGGGAGGCACCGGGGAGCTGTTTTTT.

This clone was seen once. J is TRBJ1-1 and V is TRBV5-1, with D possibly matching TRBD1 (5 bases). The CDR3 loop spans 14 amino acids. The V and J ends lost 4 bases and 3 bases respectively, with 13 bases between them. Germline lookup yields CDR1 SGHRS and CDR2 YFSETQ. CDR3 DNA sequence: TGCGCCAGCAGCGGAGGGGAGAGTGACACTGAAGCTTTCTTT. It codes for CASSGGESDTEAFF.